A single sample gave rise to the 27 T cell receptor beta chains below, sequenced in a study of T cell responses to AZD1222 COVID-19 vaccine. Clones were read by immunoSEQ multiplex PCR, and TCRdb kept only the in-frame ones, dropping some. The sample includes some 110,000 clones, 89% of them seen just once. Specimen: peripheral blood, collected 28 days after the second AZD1222 dose. These receptor sequences come from an adult who received the AZD1222 COVID-19 vaccine.

This rearrangement joins TRBV5-6 to TRBJ1-1; D unresolved. The CDR3 contains 14 residues. In germline, CDR1 is SGHDT, CDR2 YYEEEE. V lost 3 bases to trimming and J lost 6 bases, with 15 bases between them. CDR3: CASSSEGITPEAFF. In nucleotides, the CDR3 is TGTGCCAGCAGCTCCGAGGGAATTACACCTGAAGCTTTCTTT.

This chain connects TRBV19 to TRBJ2-1, with a tentative D call TRBD2 (6 bases). The CDR3 extends over 14 amino acids. V was cut by 4 bases and J by 2 bases, with 9 bases left in between. Germline CDR1 and CDR2: LNHDA and SQIVND (reference sequence). The CDR3: CASSTGLTYNEQFF. The DNA for the CDR3 is TGTGCCAGTAGTACGGGACTTACCTACAATGAGCAGTTCTTC.

The chain links TRBV29-1 to TRBJ1-2, with 8 bases that match TRBD1. CDR1 and CDR2 (germline): SQVTM, ANQGSEA. The CDR3 extends over 14 amino acids. Trimming cost V 4 bases and J 3 bases; bases outside gene matches: 7. The CDR3 here is CSVGKPGQDYGYTF. The CDR3 region has the DNA TGCAGCGTTGGTAAACCGGGACAGGACTATGGCTACACCTTC.

The V call is TRBV2, the J call TRBJ2-7; tentative D call: TRBD1 (5 bases). Germline CDR1 and CDR2: SNHLY and FYNNEI. The CDR3 contains 14 residues. Between the trimmed V and J ends, which lost 4 bases and 2 bases, there was a span of 12 bases. The CDR3, as DNA: TGTGCCAGCAGTGTTTGGACACAAACCTACGAGCAGTACTTC. Encoded protein: CASSVWTQTYEQYF. The full variable domain, in which reference TRBV2 and TRBJ2-7 provide the parts outside the CDR3, is EPEVTQTPSHQVTQMGQEVILRCVPISNHLYFYWYRQILGQKVEFLVSFYNNEISEKSEIFDDQFSVERPDGSNFTLKIRSTKLEDSAMYFCASSVWTQTYEQYFGPGTRLTVT.

V usage is TRBV6-2 or TRBV6-3 and J usage is TRBJ1-5; D not certain. V was trimmed by 0 bases and J by 0 bases, leaving 12 bases between them. From germline, CDR1 is MNHEY and CDR2 SVGEGT. The CDR3 loop spans 17 amino acids. The CDR3 loop is CASSYSTRPYSNQPQHF. The CDR3 coding sequence is TGTGCCAGCAGTTACTCGACCAGGCCTTATAGCAATCAGCCCCAGCATTTT.

The CDR3 sequence is CASSLAPGMNTEAFF. CDR3 DNA sequence: TGTGCCAGCAGCTTAGCCCCAGGCATGAACACTGAAGCTTTCTTT. The V gene is TRBV7-2, the J gene TRBJ1-1, with D unclear. Trimming took 0 bases from V and 0 from J, leaving 8 bases between them. This CDR3 has 15 residues. Germline V gives CDR1 SGHTA, CDR2 FQGNSA.

The V call is TRBV21-1, the J call TRBJ2-7; the D call in the table, TRBD1, was not verified against the DNA. TRBV21-1 is a recognized pseudogene. The length of the CDR3 is 16 residues. The CDR3 region has the DNA TGTGCCAGCGCCCCTCGCGGCAGGGTACACTCCTACGAGCAGTACTTC. As protein: CASAPRGRVHSYEQYF.

The J gene is TRBJ2-5, the V gene TRBV6-1, with 9 bases fitting TRBD1. V gave up 2 bases and J gave up 4 bases; unmatched junction bases: 2. The CDR3 contains 14 residues. Germline values: CDR1 MNHNS, CDR2 SASEGT. The CDR3 nucleotides read TGTGCCAGCAGTGAAACAGGGGGCCGAGAGACCCAGTACTTC. Protein: CASSETGGRETQYF.

The CDR3: CASTAGTSGRGEQFF. The CDR3 DNA reads as TGTGCCAGCACCGCCGGGACTAGCGGGAGGGGTGAGCAGTTCTTC. This chain joins TRBV27 and TRBJ2-1, with 16 bases identical to TRBD2. V was pared by 7 bases and J by 9 bases, with 6 bases of the junction left unmatched. The CDR3 consists of 15 residues. Germline V CDR1 and CDR2: MNHEY, SMNVEV (reference sequence).

The genes are TRBV9 and TRBJ1-6; no clear D gene. The germline V gene encodes CDR1 SGDLS and CDR2 YYNGEE. This CDR3 spans 16 amino acids. Trimming pared 7 bases from V and 0 bases from J, leaving 14 bases between. The CDR3: CASSTAASSYNSPLHF. The DNA for the CDR3 is TGTGCCAGCTCCACAGCCGCTAGCTCCTATAATTCACCCCTCCACTTT.

V and J are TRBV13 and TRBJ2-7, with TRBD2 identical over 7 bases. V shed 3 bases, J shed 4 bases, and the junction held 9 bases outside the gene matches. The CDR3 spans 15 residues. Looked up from germline, CDR1 is PRHDT and CDR2 is FYEKMQ (reference sequence). The CDR3 region is CASSLGGEGMYEQYF. The CDR3, as DNA: TGTGCCAGCAGCTTGGGAGGGGAGGGTATGTACGAGCAGTACTTC. Together with reference TRBV13 and TRBJ2-7, the CDR3 gives the full variable domain: AAGVIQSPRHLIKEKRETATLKCYPIPRHDTVYWYQQGPGQDPQFLISFYEKMQSDKGSIPDRFSAQQFSDYHSELNMSSLELGDSALYFCASSLGGEGMYEQYFGPGTRLTVT.

This chain joins TRBV24-1 and TRBJ2-5, with D perhaps TRBD1 (6 bases). Trimming removed 4 bases from V and 7 bases from J, with 18 bases in between. Germline V lookup: CDR1 KGHDR, CDR2 SFDVKD. The CDR3 covers 15 residues. The CDR3, as DNA: TGTGCCACCAGTGAGACTACAGGGTCCCGGGCGACCCAGTACTTC. This codes for CATSETTGSRATQYF.

The CDR3 protein is CASSTSARYGYTF. DNA for the CDR3: TGTGCCAGTAGTACAAGTGCGCGCTATGGCTACACCTTC. The chain employs TRBV19 and TRBJ1-2, with unresolved D. Trimming removed 4 bases at V and 4 bases at J, with 10 bases between. CDR3 size: 13 residues. CDR1 is LNHDA, CDR2 SQIVND, per germline (reference sequence).

This chain connects TRBV9 to TRBJ2-2; D perhaps matches TRBD2 (5 bases). The V and J ends lost 4 bases and 5 bases respectively, with 15 bases between them. Germline V gives CDR1 SGDLS, CDR2 YYNGEE. This CDR3 spans 15 amino acids. Written as DNA, the CDR3 is TGTGCCAGCAGCCCCCACGGGGAACGGACCGGGGAGCTGTTTTTT. Its protein product is CASSPHGERTGELFF.

This chain joins TRBV3-1 (or the pseudogene TRBV3-2) and TRBJ2-1, with D perhaps matching TRBD1 or TRBD2 (5 bases each). The V and J ends lost 5 bases and 1 base respectively, with 12 bases between them. The CDR3 runs to 15 residues. Germline loops: CDR1 LGHDT, CDR2 YNNKEL (reference sequence). The CDR3 nucleotides read TGTGCCAGCAGCGGGGACCTATTTTCCTACAATGAGCAGTTCTTC. Protein: CASSGDLFSYNEQFF.

The chain employs TRBV15 and TRBJ2-1, with D possibly called TRBD1 or TRBD2 (5 bases each). Trimming cost V 6 bases and J 10 bases, with 13 bases left between them. The CDR3 contains 12 residues. Germline V gene lookup returns CDR1 LNHNV and CDR2 YYDKDF (reference sequence). The CDR3: CATRGDPLEQFF. The CDR3 nucleotides are TGTGCCACCAGGGGGGACCCTCTCGAGCAGTTCTTC.

This rearrangement joins TRBV19 to TRBJ1-1, with D unresolved. V shed 6 bases and J shed 3 bases, with 17 bases lying between them. Germline loops: CDR1 LNHDA, CDR2 SQIVND (reference sequence). This CDR3 comprises 15 residues. CDR3: CASRKTRRGDTEAFF. CDR3 in DNA: TGTGCCAGTAGGAAGACAAGGCGTGGGGACACTGAAGCTTTCTTT. The complete variable domain, with remaining parts taken from reference TRBV19 and TRBJ1-1, reads DGGITQSPKYLFRKEGQNVTLSCEQNLNHDAMYWYRQDPGQGLRLIYYSQIVNDFQKGDIAEGYSVSREKKESFPLTVTSAQKNPTAFYLCASRKTRRGDTEAFFGQGTRLTVV.

V usage is TRBV27 and J usage is TRBJ2-3, with no clear D. The CDR3 has 16 amino acids. The ends were cut back, 4 bases at V and 2 bases at J, with 16 bases in the middle. Germline CDR1 and CDR2: MNHEY and SMNVEV (reference sequence). CDR3 protein: CASSSDPVTFTDTQYF. The CDR3 DNA sequence: TGTGCCAGCAGTTCGGACCCCGTCACCTTCACAGATACGCAGTATTTT.

The chain carries TRBV27 and TRBJ2-1; D is undetermined. The CDR3 contains 13 residues. Germline V gives CDR1 MNHEY, CDR2 SMNVEV (reference sequence). Trimming removed 5 bases from V and 4 bases from J, with 9 bases in between. CDR3 nucleotide sequence: TGTGCCAGCAGTCGAGGAACTTACAATGAGCAGTTCTTC. This encodes CASSRGTYNEQFF.

This chain joins TRBV5-1 and TRBJ1-6; no reliable D call. Germline-derived CDR1 and CDR2 are SGHRS and YFSETQ. With 7 bases removed from V and 7 bases from J, the gap between germline ends came to 15 bases. The CDR3 has 14 amino acids. The CDR3 nucleotides are TGCGCCAGCTCACGAGAGTCGGAAAATTCACCCCTCCACTTT. It is translated as CASSRESENSPLHF. The entire variable domain, with the rest obtained from reference TRBV5-1 and TRBJ1-6, is as follows: KAGVTQTPRYLIKTRGQQVTLSCSPISGHRSVSWYQQTPGQGLQFLFEYFSETQRNKGNFPGRFSGRQFSNSRSEMNVSTLELGDSALYLCASSRESENSPLHFGNGTRLTVT.

The chain employs TRBV6-2 or TRBV6-3 and TRBJ2-5; D gene unclear. Germline lookup yields CDR1 MNHEY and CDR2 SVGEGT. The CDR3 length is 11 residues. Trimming removed 6 bases at V and 2 bases at J, with 4 bases between. The CDR3 sequence: CASSPQETQYF. The CDR3 DNA reads as TGTGCCAGCAGCCCTCAAGAGACCCAGTACTTC.

CDR3 nucleotides: TGTGCCAGCAGTCAACAGGGGGCCGGCCAAGAGACCCAGTACTTC. Translating it yields CASSQQGAGQETQYF. V is TRBV7-9 and J is TRBJ2-5; 9 positions match TRBD1. V shed 6 bases, J shed 1 base, and the junction held 6 bases outside the gene matches. CDR1 is SEHNR and CDR2 is FQNEAQ in the germline V gene (reference sequence). CDR3 length: 15 residues.

The chain links TRBV15 to TRBJ2-1, with 8 bases identical to TRBD2. The V segment lost 2 bases and the J segment 8 bases; nucleotides outside the gene matches: 8. The germline V gene has CDR1 LNHNV and CDR2 YYDKDF (reference sequence). There are 15 residues in the CDR3. This chain's CDR3 is CATSRIGLAGDEQFF. Written as DNA, the CDR3 is TGTGCCACCAGCAGAATCGGACTAGCAGGCGATGAGCAGTTCTTC.

J is TRBJ2-7 and V is TRBV28, with 9 bases fitting TRBD2. Germline CDR1 and CDR2: MDHEN and SYDVKM. CDR3 size: 15 residues. Trimming cost V 6 bases and J 3 bases; bases outside gene matches: 9. In nucleotides, the CDR3 is TGTGCCAGCAGGCCCGGTGGTAGCGGGAGCTACGAGCAGTACTTC. It yields the protein CASRPGGSGSYEQYF.

The chain employs TRBV10-2 and TRBJ1-6, with D possibly matching TRBD1 (5 bases). Germline V gives CDR1 WSHSY, CDR2 SAAADI. CDR3 length: 14 residues. Between the trimmed V and J ends, which lost 4 bases and 10 bases, there was a span of 14 bases. The CDR3 here is CASSVLGEESPLHF. The CDR3 DNA is TGCGCCAGCAGTGTGCTGGGGGAAGAATCACCCCTCCACTTT.

The CDR3 region has the DNA TGTGCCAGCAGCTTAGGACACCGAGGCAACAATGAGCAGTTCTTC. Its translation: CASSLGHRGNNEQFF. The chain uses TRBV7-9 and TRBJ2-1, with D uncertain. The CDR3 has 15 amino acids. Trimming removed 1 base at V and 5 bases at J, with 12 bases between. The germline V gene has CDR1 SEHNR and CDR2 FQNEAQ (reference sequence).

There are a few counts of this clone. This chain uses TRBV7-8 with TRBJ1-5; D is perhaps TRBD1 (6 bases). The CDR3 covers 16 residues. V lost 4 bases and J lost 2, with 15 bases in between. Germline V gene sequence: CDR1 SGHVS, CDR2 FQNEAQ. CDR3 residues: CASSWAGGAGNQPQHF. The CDR3 bases are TGTGCCAGCAGCTGGGCGGGGGGCGCAGGCAATCAGCCCCAGCATTTT.